These 11 T cell receptor beta chains originate from one sample sequenced in a study of Graves' ophthalmopathy and Graves' hyperthyroidism. RNA transcripts were the source from which TCR beta CDR3 regions were amplified. Scientists carried out first-round RT-PCR using HTBI primers and then a second-round multiplex PCR. TCRdb analysed the multiplex PCR reads with MiXCR anew, one entry per CDR3 protein. The sample has hundreds of thousands of distinct CDR3 sequences, about 46% seen once. The source material was peripheral blood. The receptor source for this set is an adult man with Graves' ophthalmopathy.

This clonotype has only a few counts. This sequence joins TRBV19 and TRBJ1-5, with no clear D. Trimming removed 7 bases at V and 7 bases at J, with 11 bases between. Germline lookup yields CDR1 LNHDA and CDR2 SQIVND (reference sequence). CDR3 length: 12 amino acids. The DNA for the CDR3 is TGTGCCAGTACCAAAGCGGGCCAGCCCCAGCATTTT. It yields the protein CASTKAGQPQHF. Complete variable domain (other parts from reference TRBV19 and TRBJ1-5): DGGITQSPKYLFRKEGQNVTLSCEQNLNHDAMYWYRQDPGQGLRLIYYSQIVNDFQKGDIAEGYSVSREKKESFPLTVTSAQKNPTAFYLCASTKAGQPQHFGDGTRLSIL.

The rearrangement uses TRBV6-5 and TRBJ2-7; tentative D call: TRBD1 (5 bases). The germline CDR1 and CDR2 sequences are MNHEY and SVGAGI. The germline V and J ends were trimmed by 6 bases and 5 bases, with 14 bases remaining between them. The CDR3 is made up of 13 amino acids. CDR3 bases: TGTGCCAGCAGCCAGCAGGGTAGCAACGAGCAGTACTTC. Protein product: CASSQQGSNEQYF.

This clonotype was observed at least ten times. The chain is built from TRBV7-9 and TRBJ2-2, with D unclear. Germline V gene data show CDR1 as SEHNR and CDR2 as FQNEAQ (reference sequence). The CDR3 is 11 amino acids. V shed 5 bases and J shed 5 bases, with 3 bases lying between them. CDR3 DNA sequence: TGTGCCAGCAGCGTGACCGGGGAGCTGTTTTTT. It translates to CASSVTGELFF. Combining the CDR3 with reference TRBV7-9 and TRBJ2-2 gives the whole variable domain DTGVSQNPRHKITKRGQNVTFRCDPISEHNRLYWYRQTLGQGPEFLTYFQNEAQLEKSRLLSDRFSAERPKGSFSTLEIQRTEQGDSAMYLCASSVTGELFFGEGSRLTVL.

The V call is TRBV3-1, the J call TRBJ1-5; weak D call: TRBD1 (6 bases). From germline, CDR1 is LGHDT and CDR2 YNNKEL (reference sequence). The CDR3 sequence is 15 residues long. The V end was cut by 1 base, the J end by 1 base, with 8 bases between. Here the CDR3 reads CASSQGTASNQPQHF. The CDR3 DNA reads as TGTGCCAGCAGCCAAGGGACAGCGAGCAATCAGCCCCAGCATTTT.

The chain is built from TRBV29-1 and TRBJ2-5; the D is unclear. V was pared by 6 bases and J by 2 bases, with 13 bases between. CDR3 size: 13 residues. Germline CDR1 is SQVTM and CDR2 is ANQGSEA. The CDR3 is CSVSSVQQETQYF. In DNA, the CDR3 is TGCAGCGTATCCAGCGTCCAGCAAGAGACCCAGTACTTC.

The V and J genes are TRBV2 and TRBJ1-2, with D perhaps matching TRBD1 (5 bases). Germline loops: CDR1 SNHLY, CDR2 FYNNEI. Trimming removed 6 bases from V and 2 bases from J, with 19 bases in between. The CDR3 extends over 16 amino acids. Here the CDR3 reads CASRLIRGMINYGYTF. For the CDR3, the DNA is TGTGCCAGCAGACTTATTAGGGGAATGATAAACTATGGCTACACCTTC.

The gene calls are TRBV7-9 and TRBJ1-2; possibly TRBD1 for D (6 bases). This CDR3 spans 16 amino acids. Trimming pared 5 bases from V and 3 bases from J, leaving 19 bases between. CDR1 and CDR2 from the germline V gene are SEHNR and FQNEAQ (reference sequence). This CDR3 reads CASSQDGAGVDYGYTF. The DNA for the CDR3 is TGTGCCAGCAGCCAAGATGGGGCAGGGGTTGACTATGGCTACACCTTC.

V and J are TRBV12-3 or TRBV12-4 and TRBJ1-4, with TRBD1 matching 11 bases. The V gene end was trimmed by 5 bases and the J gene end by 0 bases; junction bases not matched to a gene: 5. The CDR3 covers 17 residues. The CDR3 loop reads CASSKGQGAATNEKLFF. The DNA for the CDR3 is TGTGCCAGCAGTAAAGGACAGGGGGCCGCAACTAATGAAAAACTGTTTTTT.

The J gene is TRBJ1-4, the V gene TRBV7-2; D might be TRBD1 (5 bases). V was cut by 5 bases and J by 0 bases, with 16 bases left in between. The CDR3 contains 17 residues. Looked up from germline, CDR1 is SGHTA and CDR2 is FQGNSA. The CDR3 region is CASSQVTASATNEKLFF. The CDR3 nucleotides read TGTGCCAGCAGCCAGGTGACAGCCAGCGCAACTAATGAAAAACTGTTTTTT.

A remark on this clonotype: This may arise from a read error, as a much more abundant clone is one base away. The CDR3 end shows no conserved phenylalanine or tryptophan, and so a read error is likely. The chain is built from TRBV7-9 and TRBJ1-1; 10 positions match TRBD1. CDR1 and CDR2 from the germline V gene are SEHNR and FQNEAQ (reference sequence). The CDR3 has 15 residues. V lost 5 bases to trimming and J lost 4 bases; unmatched junction nucleotides: 7. This CDR3 is CASSNGTGDGTEAFS. In DNA form, the CDR3 reads TGTGCCAGCAGCAACGGGACAGGGGATGGCACTGAAGCTTTCTCT.

This clonotype was seen repeatedly, ten times or more. The chain uses TRBV7-9 and TRBJ1-1, with TRBD1 matching over 7 bases. The CDR3 loop spans 13 amino acids. CDR1 and CDR2 from the germline V gene are SEHNR and FQNEAQ (reference sequence). Trimming removed 4 bases from V and 3 bases from J; junction bases left unmatched: 2. The CDR3: CASSSGQDTEAFF. CDR3 bases: TGTGCCAGCAGCTCCGGACAGGACACTGAAGCTTTCTTT.